What follows is one T cell receptor (beta chain) and its context. Its antigen remains unknown. Germline V lookup: CDR1 LNHNV, CDR2 YYDKDF (reference sequence). V was cut by 8 bases and J by 1 base, with 14 bases left in between. The CDR3 covers 14 residues. This entry comes from a study of cytomegalovirus exposure and HLA in healthy donors. Study observations and caveats: For most TCR beta V segments, an earlier analysis put the productive rate at about 87% or about 30% of the time. Researchers reportedly found TCR beta sequences accurately predicted most subjects' HLA-A and HLA-B alleles.

Use of 60 Vbeta and 13 Jbeta primers characterized the PCR. Produced via immunoSEQ multiplex PCR; TCRdb's table is partial and in-frame only. The sample includes 150,000 to 200,000 clones, 84% of them seen just once. The chain couples TRBV15 to TRBJ1-1; no firm D call. Sequenced material: PBMCs. The TCR sequence derives from a boy younger than 18 in good health and CMV-seronegative. The CDR3 reads CATSVGSGNTEAFF. The CDR3 nucleotides read TGTGCCACCTCAGTGGGTTCAGGGAACACTGAAGCTTTCTTT.